This record looks at one TCR beta chain sequence and its context. The data stem from a study of blood T cell repertoires in COVID-19. Authors' data handling: The assay estimated nucleated cells by amplifying reference gene primers. Sequencing used immunoSEQ multiplex PCR; TCRdb keeps in-frame clones, though not all of them. The V and J calls and clone size come from that table; D and trimming were worked out from the DNA. Among approximately 97,000 clones listed, about 91% were seen once. The CDR3 extends over 11 amino acids. Between the trimmed V and J ends, which lost 5 bases and 2 bases, there was a span of 3 bases. Looked up from germline, CDR1 is SNHLY and CDR2 is FYNNEI. It was during active infection that Seattle patients were enrolled and then longitudinally followed.

The chain is built from TRBV2 and TRBJ1-1; D gene ambiguous. The sample consisted of peripheral blood. The clonotype was recovered from a man over 45 with COVID-19, enrolled during active disease. CDR3 sequence (DNA): TGTGCCAGCAGTTTAAACACTGAAGCTTTCTTT. Translated: CASSLNTEAFF.